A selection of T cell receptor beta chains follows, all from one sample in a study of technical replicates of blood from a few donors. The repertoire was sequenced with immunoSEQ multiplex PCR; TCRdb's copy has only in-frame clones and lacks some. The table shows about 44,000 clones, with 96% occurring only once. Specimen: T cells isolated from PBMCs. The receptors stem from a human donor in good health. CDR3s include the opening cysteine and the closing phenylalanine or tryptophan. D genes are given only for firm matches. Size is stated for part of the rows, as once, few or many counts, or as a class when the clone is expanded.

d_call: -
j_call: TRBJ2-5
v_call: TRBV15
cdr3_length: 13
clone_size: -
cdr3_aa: CATSRTEQETQYF
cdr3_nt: TGTGCCACCAGCAGGACAGAGCAAGAGACCCAGTACTTC

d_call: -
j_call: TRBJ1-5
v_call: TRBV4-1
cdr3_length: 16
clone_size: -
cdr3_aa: CASSQEGGGNNQPQHF
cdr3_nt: TGCGCCAGCAGCCAAGAGGGGGGGGGTAACAATCAGCCCCAGCATTTT

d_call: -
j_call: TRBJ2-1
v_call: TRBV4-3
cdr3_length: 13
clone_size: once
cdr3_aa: CASSQWTIDEQFF
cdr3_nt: TGCGCCAGCAGCCAATGGACTATCGATGAGCAGTTCTTC

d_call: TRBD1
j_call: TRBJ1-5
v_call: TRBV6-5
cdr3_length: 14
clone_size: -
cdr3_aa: CASSYSQGGQPQHF
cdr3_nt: TGTGCCAGCAGTTACTCTCAGGGGGGCCAGCCCCAGCATTTT

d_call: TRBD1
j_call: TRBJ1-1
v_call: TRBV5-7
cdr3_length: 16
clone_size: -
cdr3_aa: CASSLGVTGMNTEAFF
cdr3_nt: TGTGCCAGCAGCTTGGGGGTGACAGGGATGAACACTGAAGCTTTCTTT

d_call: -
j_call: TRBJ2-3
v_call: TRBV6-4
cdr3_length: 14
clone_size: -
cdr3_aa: CASSVTGQTDTQYF
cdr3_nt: TGTGCCAGCAGTGTTACCGGACAGACCGATACGCAGTATTTT

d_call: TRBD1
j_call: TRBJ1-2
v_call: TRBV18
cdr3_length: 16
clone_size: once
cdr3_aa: CASSSPGTAKGYGYTF
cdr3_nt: TGTGCCAGCTCATCACCCGGGACAGCAAAGGGCTATGGCTACACCTTC

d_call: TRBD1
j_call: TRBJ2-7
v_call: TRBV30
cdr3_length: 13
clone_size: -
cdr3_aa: CAWTYQGAGEQYF
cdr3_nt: TGTGCCTGGACCTACCAGGGGGCTGGGGAGCAGTACTTC

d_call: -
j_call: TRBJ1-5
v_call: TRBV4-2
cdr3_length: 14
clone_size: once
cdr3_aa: CASSPSKGDQPQHF
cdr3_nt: TGTGCCAGCTCTCCCTCTAAAGGAGATCAGCCCCAGCATTTT

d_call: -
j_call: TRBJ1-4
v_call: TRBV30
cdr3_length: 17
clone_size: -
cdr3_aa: CAWDAFRGSTTNEKLFF
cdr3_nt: TGTGCCTGGGACGCCTTCAGGGGTAGTACGACTAATGAAAAACTGTTTTTT

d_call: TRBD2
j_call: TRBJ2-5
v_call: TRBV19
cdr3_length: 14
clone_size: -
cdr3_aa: CASRVAGVGETQYF
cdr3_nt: TGTGCCAGTAGGGTAGCGGGAGTTGGGGAGACCCAGTACTTC

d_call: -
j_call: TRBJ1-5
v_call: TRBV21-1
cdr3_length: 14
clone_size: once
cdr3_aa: CASSIQGANQPQHF
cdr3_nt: TGTGCCAGCAGCATTCAGGGGGCAAATCAGCCCCAGCATTTT

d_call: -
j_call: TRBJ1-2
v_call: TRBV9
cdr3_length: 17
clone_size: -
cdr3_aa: CASSDPKGRDAIYGYTF
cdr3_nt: TGTGCCAGCAGCGATCCTAAGGGGAGGGACGCCATCTATGGCTACACCTTC

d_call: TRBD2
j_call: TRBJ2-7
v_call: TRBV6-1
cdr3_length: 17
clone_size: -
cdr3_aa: CASSEAGAGGKGVPRYF
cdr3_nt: TGTGCCAGCAGTGAAGCCGGAGCGGGAGGGAAGGGGGTTCCACGGTACTTC

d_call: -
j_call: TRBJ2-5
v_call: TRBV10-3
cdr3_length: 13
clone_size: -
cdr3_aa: CAISDSGMETQYF
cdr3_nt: TGTGCCATCAGTGATTCAGGGATGGAGACCCAGTACTTC

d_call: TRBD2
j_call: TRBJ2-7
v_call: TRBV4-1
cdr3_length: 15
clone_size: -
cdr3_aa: CASSQPTSGFYEQYF
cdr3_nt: TGCGCCAGCAGCCAACCGACTAGCGGATTCTACGAGCAGTACTTC

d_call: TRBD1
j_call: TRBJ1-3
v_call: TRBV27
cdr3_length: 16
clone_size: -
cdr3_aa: CASSSDRYSSGNTIYF
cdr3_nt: TGTGCCAGCAGCTCGGACAGGTATAGCTCTGGAAACACCATATATTTT

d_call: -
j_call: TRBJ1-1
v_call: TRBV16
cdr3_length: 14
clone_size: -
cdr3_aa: CASSQSLKGTEAFF
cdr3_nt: TGTGCCAGCAGCCAATCGCTAAAGGGGACTGAAGCTTTCTTT

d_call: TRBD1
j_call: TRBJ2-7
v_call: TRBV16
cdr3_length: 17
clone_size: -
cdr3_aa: CASSSRRDRVREYEQYF
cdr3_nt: TGTGCCAGCAGCTCCCGCCGGGACAGGGTTAGGGAGTACGAGCAGTACTTC

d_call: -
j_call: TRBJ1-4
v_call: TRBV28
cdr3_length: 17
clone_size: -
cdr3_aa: CASSLGLGVRSNEKLFF
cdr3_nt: TGTGCCAGCAGTTTAGGACTTGGGGTCCGTAGTAATGAAAAACTGTTTTTT

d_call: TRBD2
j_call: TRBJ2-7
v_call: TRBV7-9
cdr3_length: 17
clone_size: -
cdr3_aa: CASSAGGTSGRAYEQYF
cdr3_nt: TGTGCCAGCAGCGCCGGGGGGACTAGCGGTAGAGCCTACGAGCAGTACTTC

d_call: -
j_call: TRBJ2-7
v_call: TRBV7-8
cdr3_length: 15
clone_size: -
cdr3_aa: CASSLADGNSYEQYF
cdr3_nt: TGTGCCAGCAGCTTAGCGGACGGGAATTCCTACGAGCAGTACTTC

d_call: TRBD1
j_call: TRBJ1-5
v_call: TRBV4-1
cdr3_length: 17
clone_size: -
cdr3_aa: CASSQETKDRGNQPQHF
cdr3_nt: TGCGCCAGCAGCCAAGAAACGAAAGACAGGGGCAATCAGCCCCAGCATTTT

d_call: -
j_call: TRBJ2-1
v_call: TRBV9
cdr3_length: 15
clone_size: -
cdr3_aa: CASSPHLVANNEQFF
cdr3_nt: TGTGCCAGCAGCCCACACCTCGTAGCAAACAATGAGCAGTTCTTC

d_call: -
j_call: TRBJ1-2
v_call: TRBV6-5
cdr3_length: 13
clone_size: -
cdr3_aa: CASSLVPTEGYTF
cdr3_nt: TGTGCCAGCAGTTTAGTCCCCACGGAGGGCTACACCTTC

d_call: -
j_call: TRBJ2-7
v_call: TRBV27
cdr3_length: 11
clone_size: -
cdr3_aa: CASLFYGEQYF
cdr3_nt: TGTGCCAGCCTCTTCTACGGGGAGCAGTACTTC

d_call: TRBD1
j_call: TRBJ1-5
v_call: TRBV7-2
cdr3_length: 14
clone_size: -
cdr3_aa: CASTRDRANQPQHF
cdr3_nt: TGTGCCAGCACACGGGACAGGGCCAATCAGCCCCAGCATTTT

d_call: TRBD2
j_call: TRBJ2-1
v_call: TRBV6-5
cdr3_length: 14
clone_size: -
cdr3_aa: CASSYGGVINEQFF
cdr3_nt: TGTGCCAGCAGTTACGGGGGGGTTATTAATGAGCAGTTCTTC

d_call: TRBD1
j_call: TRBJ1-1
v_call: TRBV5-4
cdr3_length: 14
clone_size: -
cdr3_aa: CASSSGTGGTEAFF
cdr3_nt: TGTGCCAGCAGCTCCGGGACAGGGGGGACTGAAGCTTTCTTT

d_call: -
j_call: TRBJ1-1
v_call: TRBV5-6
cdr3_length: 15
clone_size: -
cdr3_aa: CASSLGKQGNTEAFF
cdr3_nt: TGTGCCAGCAGCTTGGGAAAACAGGGGAACACTGAAGCTTTCTTT

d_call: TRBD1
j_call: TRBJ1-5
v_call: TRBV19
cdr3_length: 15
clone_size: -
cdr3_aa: CASSDGQGRNQPQHF
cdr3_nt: TGTGCCAGTAGTGACGGACAGGGACGCAATCAGCCCCAGCATTTT

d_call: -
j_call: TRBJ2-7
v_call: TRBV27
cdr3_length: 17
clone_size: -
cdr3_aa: CASRTVRLGPSPYEQYF
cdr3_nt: TGTGCCAGCAGGACTGTGCGGTTGGGTCCGTCCCCCTACGAGCAGTACTTC

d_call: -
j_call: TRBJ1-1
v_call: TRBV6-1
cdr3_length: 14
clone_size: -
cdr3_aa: CASSEGVVTGKAFF
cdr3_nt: TGTGCCAGCAGTGAAGGGGTCGTAACAGGGAAAGCTTTCTTT

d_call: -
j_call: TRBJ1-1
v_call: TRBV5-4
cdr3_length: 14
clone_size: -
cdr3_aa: CASSLSQGNTEAFF
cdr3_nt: TGTGCCAGCAGCTTGTCGCAGGGGAACACTGAAGCTTTCTTT

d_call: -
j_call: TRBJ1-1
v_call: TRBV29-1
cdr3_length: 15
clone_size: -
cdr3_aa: CSVSPRQELNTEAFF
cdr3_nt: TGCAGCGTTTCTCCCAGACAGGAGCTAAACACTGAAGCTTTCTTT

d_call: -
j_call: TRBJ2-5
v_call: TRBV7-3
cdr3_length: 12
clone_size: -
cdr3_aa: CASSSLGGTQYF
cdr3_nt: TGTGCCAGCAGCAGCTTAGGAGGGACCCAGTACTTC

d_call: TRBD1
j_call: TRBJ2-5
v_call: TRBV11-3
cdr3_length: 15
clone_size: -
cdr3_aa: CASSARDRGLETQYF
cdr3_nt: TGTGCCAGCAGCGCCCGGGACAGGGGGTTAGAGACCCAGTACTTC

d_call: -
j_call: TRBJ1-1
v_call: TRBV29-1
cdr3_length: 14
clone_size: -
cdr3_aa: CSVEGAMRGAEAFF
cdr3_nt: TGCAGCGTTGAGGGGGCCATGAGGGGAGCTGAAGCTTTCTTT

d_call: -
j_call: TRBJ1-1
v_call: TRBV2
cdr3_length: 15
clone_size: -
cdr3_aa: CASSEGVGWNTEAFF
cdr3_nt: TGTGCCAGCAGTGAAGGTGTCGGGTGGAACACTGAAGCTTTCTTT

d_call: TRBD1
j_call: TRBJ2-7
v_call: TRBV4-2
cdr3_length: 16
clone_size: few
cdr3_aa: CASSHVFTGGTYEQYF
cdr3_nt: TGTGCCAGCAGCCACGTTTTTACAGGGGGCACGTACGAGCAGTACTTC

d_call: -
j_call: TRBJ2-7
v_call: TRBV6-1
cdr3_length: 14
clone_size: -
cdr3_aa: CASKEWEDSYEQYF
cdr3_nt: TGTGCCAGCAAAGAGTGGGAGGATTCCTACGAGCAGTACTTC

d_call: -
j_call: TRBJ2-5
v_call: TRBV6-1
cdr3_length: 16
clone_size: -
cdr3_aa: CASSESWGTSTETQYF
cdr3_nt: TGTGCCAGCAGTGAATCGTGGGGGACATCGACGGAGACCCAGTACTTC

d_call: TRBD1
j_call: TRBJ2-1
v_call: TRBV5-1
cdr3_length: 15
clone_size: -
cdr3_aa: CASSLSQGAHNEQFF
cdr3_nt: TGCGCCAGCAGCTTGTCACAGGGGGCGCACAATGAGCAGTTCTTC

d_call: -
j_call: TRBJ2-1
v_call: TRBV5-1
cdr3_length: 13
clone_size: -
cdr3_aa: CASKESNYNEQFF
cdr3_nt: TGCGCCAGCAAGGAGTCGAACTACAATGAGCAGTTCTTC